This TCR beta chain was obtained from a study of blood T cell repertoires in COVID-19. The table came from immunoSEQ multiplex PCR; TCRdb's copy has only in-frame clones and leaves some out. The data hold 130,000 or so clones, with around nine tenths observed a single time. This clone showed up just once. The CDR3 is 14 amino acids. V was shortened by 2 bases and J by 0 bases, with 5 bases between the two germline ends. Per the germline V gene, CDR1 is MDHEN and CDR2 is SYDVKM. The sequence derives from an older woman with acute or convalescent COVID-19. Source material: peripheral blood. The rearrangement links TRBV28 to TRBJ1-3; D unresolved. In nucleotides, the CDR3 is TGTGCCAGCAGTTTAGGGAGCTCTGGAAACACCATATATTTT. Residues: CASSLGSSGNTIYF.